This T cell receptor beta chain appears in the sequencing data of a study of blood T cell repertoires in COVID-19 (dated by TCRdb to 2019 to 2021). In the study overall: Collaborator samples came from the United States, Italy and Spain and covered acute and convalescent phases of COVID-19. The prospective study material was composed of cDNA or gDNA derived from T cells, B-cell-depleted T cells, or PBMCs. HLA class I and class II types, where available, came from metadata supplied by the sample provider rather than from assay-based typing. Subjects who had been exposed to COVID-19, were actively infected with it, or had recovered from it provided the deeply sampled blood TCRbeta repertoires that made up the dataset. Samples came from the ongoing ImmuneRACE study (first 160 participants) plus 1,254 subjects from 6 global collaborators. The repertoires were released in a freely available public database intended as a resource for research on the immune response to SARS-CoV-2. The sample metadata nearly always contained a de-identified subject ID, COVID-19 status, age in years and sex. General conclusions and limits of the study: How much clinical and demographic metadata was included differed by source and by participant, and the metadata was provided uncurated.

The immunoSEQ Assay, a bias-controlled multiplex PCR, was used to amplify TCRbeta CDR3 regions from genomic DNA. The study's processing was this. The number of nucleated cells in each sample was estimated from the amplification of reference gene primers within the assay. To quantify the absolute abundance of each unique TCRbeta CDR3 rearrangement, sequence reads were collapsed and filtered. Productive Simpson clonality was computed per sample as the square root of Simpson's diversity index over productive rearrangements. The source is immuneACCESS, and TCRdb retained only in-frame sequences with V and J called. Part of the clones is not carried over; for the studies checked, unresolved V genes explain less than half of this, and the remainder is unexplained. That table gives V, J and clone size, and the DNA gave D and trimming. Recorded for this sample are about 89,000 clones; 65% to 80% of them occurred a single time. Roughly 50% of the sample is in the top ten clones.

Measured from the cysteine to the phenylalanine, the CDR3 is 19 residues long. The kept DNA is CDR3 alone, 57 bases in frame from the first base. V lost 1 base and J lost 5 bases, and the count of bases not matched to a germline gene is 10. CDR1 SGHTA and CDR2 FQGNSA were looked up in the germline V gene. Each collaborating institution followed its own protocols to collect whole blood in K2EDTA tubes. For TCRbeta analysis, collaborators shipped samples in one of three forms: frozen whole blood, isolated PBMCs, or DNA extracted from either of those sample types. With respect to this clone: Its target antigen remains unknown. No much larger clone is present one base from it, and per-base qualities are unavailable.

Sequenced input: peripheral blood. This receptor was identified in a human donor in a cohort sampled during active COVID-19. The rearrangement combines TRBV7-2 with TRBJ2-2; a stretch of 13 junction bases matches TRBD2. The DNA sequence reads TGTGCCAGCAGCTTAGTGGGACTAGCGGGATCCAGGTGGACCGGGGAGCTGTTTTTT. It encodes CASSLVGLAGSRWTGELFF. Full variable domain (CDR3 extended with the reference TRBV7-2 and TRBJ2-2 proteins): GAGVSQSPSNKVTEKGKDVELRCDPISGHTALYWYRQSLGQGLEFLIYFQGNSAPDKSGLPSDRFSAERTGGSVSTLTIQRTQQEDSAVYLCASSLVGLAGSRWTGELFFGEGSRLTVL.